This TCR beta chain emerged from a study of blood T cells in healthy people across ages. General study findings and limits: Naive and antigen-experienced cells were not separated, limiting conclusive comparison. With naive T cell percentage, TCR beta diversity showed a strong correlation.

CDR3 length: 14 residues. V shed 5 bases, J shed 2 bases, and the junction held 4 bases outside the gene matches. Looked up from germline, CDR1 is MNHEY and CDR2 is SMNVEV (reference sequence). With a J-beta primer mix and a sample-barcoded 5' primer, a second PCR ran roughly 6 to 11 cycles. TCRdb reanalysed the 5' RACE reads using MiXCR and keeps one entry per CDR3 protein. The sample lists 650,000 to 1,000,000 distinct CDR3 sequences; 30% to 45% were seen once. Every donor provided 9.5 to 10 milliliters of peripheral blood. A few counts support this clonotype. Antigen: not known. Sequencing was done on a sample of blood. This TCR came from a man between 18 and 35 years old in good health. The chain joins TRBV27 to TRBJ2-7; 9 nucleotides line up with TRBD1. The CDR3 coding sequence is TGTGCCAGCAGTACAGGGGGCGCACCCTACGAGCAGTACTTC. Protein product: CASSTGGAPYEQYF.